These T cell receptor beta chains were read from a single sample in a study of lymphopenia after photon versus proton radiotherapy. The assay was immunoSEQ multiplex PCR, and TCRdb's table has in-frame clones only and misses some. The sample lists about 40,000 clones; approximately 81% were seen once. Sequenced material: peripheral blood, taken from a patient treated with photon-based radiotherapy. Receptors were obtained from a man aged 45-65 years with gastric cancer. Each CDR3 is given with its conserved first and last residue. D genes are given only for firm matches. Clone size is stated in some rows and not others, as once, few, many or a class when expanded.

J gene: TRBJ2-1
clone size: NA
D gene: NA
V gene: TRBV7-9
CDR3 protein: CASSSGGRAAGPSYNEQFF
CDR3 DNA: TGTGCCAGCAGCTCCGGAGGCAGGGCGGCGGGTCCCTCCTACAATGAGCAGTTCTTC

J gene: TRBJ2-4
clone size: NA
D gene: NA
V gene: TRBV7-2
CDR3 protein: CASSPNGGLAKNIQYF
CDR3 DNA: TGTGCCAGCAGCCCTAACGGGGGTCTAGCCAAAAACATTCAGTACTTC

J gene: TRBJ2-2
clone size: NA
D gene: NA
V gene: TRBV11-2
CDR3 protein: CASSLSWGGRPGELFF
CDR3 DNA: TGTGCCAGCAGCTTAAGTTGGGGGGGGCGCCCCGGGGAGCTGTTTTTT

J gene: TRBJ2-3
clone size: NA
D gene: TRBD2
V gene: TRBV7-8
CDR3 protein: CASSPPATSGYTDTQYF
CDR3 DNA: TGTGCCAGCAGCCCACCGGCTACTAGCGGTTACACAGATACGCAGTATTTT

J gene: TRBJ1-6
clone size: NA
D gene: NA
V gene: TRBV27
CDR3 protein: CASSSPGLGNSPLHF
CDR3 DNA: TGTGCCAGCAGTTCACCGGGCCTTGGTAATTCACCCCTCCACTTT

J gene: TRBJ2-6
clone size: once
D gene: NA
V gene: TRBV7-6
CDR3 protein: CASSLVGGGAPGANVLTF
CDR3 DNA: TGTGCCAGCAGCTTAGTAGGTGGGGGCGCACCAGGGGCCAACGTCCTGACTTTC

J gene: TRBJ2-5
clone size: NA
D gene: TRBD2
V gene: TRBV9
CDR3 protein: CASSASTSGALQETQYF
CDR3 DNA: TGTGCCAGCAGCGCGTCCACTAGCGGGGCCCTCCAAGAGACCCAGTACTTC

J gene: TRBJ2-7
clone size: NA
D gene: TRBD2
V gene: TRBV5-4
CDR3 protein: CASSSLREGIYEQYF
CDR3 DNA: TGTGCCAGCAGCTCCTTAAGGGAGGGGATCTACGAGCAGTACTTC

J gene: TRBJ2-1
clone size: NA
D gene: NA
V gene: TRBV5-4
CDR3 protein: CASSSTTYNEQFF
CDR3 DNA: TGTGCCAGCAGCTCAACTACCTACAATGAGCAGTTCTTC

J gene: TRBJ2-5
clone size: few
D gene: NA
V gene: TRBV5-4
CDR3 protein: CASSFGPQETQYF
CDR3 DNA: TGTGCCAGCAGCTTTGGACCCCAAGAGACCCAGTACTTC

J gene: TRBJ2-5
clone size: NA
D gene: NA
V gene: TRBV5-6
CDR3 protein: CASSLGQTQETQYF
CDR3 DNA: TGTGCCAGCAGCTTGGGTCAGACACAAGAGACCCAGTACTTC

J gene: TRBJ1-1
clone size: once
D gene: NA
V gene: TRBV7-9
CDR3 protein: CASSLTANTEAFF
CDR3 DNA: TGTGCCAGCAGCTTGACAGCGAACACTGAAGCTTTCTTT

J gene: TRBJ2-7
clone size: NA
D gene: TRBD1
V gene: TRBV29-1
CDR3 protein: CSVDGDRGSYEQYF
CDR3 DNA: TGCAGCGTTGATGGGGACAGGGGATCCTACGAGCAGTACTTC

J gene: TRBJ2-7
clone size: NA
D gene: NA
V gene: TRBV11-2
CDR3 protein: CASSLQGKSEQYF
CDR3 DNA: TGTGCCAGCAGCTTGCAGGGCAAGTCCGAGCAGTACTTC

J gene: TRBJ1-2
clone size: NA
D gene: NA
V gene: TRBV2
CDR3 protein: CASSEALNYGYTF
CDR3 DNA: TGTGCCAGCAGTGAAGCGCTTAACTATGGCTACACCTTC

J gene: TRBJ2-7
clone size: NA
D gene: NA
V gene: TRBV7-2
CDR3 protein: CASSLIGQEQYF
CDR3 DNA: TGTGCCAGCAGCTTAATCGGCCAGGAGCAGTACTTC

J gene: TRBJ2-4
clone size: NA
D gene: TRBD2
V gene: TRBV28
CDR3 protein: CASSKLAGAKNIQYF
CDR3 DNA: TGTGCCAGCAGTAAACTAGCGGGAGCCAAAAACATTCAGTACTTC

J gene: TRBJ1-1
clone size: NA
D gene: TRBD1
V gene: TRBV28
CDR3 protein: CASSSPTGGDTEAFF
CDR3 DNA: TGTGCCAGCAGTTCACCGACAGGGGGGGACACTGAAGCTTTCTTT

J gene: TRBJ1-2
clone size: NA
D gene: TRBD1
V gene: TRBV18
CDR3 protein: CASSLGTDYGYTF
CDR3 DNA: TGTGCCAGCTCACTAGGGACAGATTATGGCTACACCTTC

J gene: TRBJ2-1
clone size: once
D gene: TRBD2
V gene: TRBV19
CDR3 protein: CASSSTGGRAEQFF
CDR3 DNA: TGTGCCAGTAGTTCCACGGGAGGACGGGCTGAGCAGTTCTTC

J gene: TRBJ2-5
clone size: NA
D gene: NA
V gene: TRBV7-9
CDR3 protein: CASSLTVQETQYF
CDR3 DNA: TGTGCCAGCAGCTTAACAGTACAAGAGACCCAGTACTTC

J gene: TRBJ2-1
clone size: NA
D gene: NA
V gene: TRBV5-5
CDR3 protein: CASSLGPGDYNEQFF
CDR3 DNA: TGTGCCAGCAGCTTAGGACCAGGGGACTACAATGAGCAGTTCTTC

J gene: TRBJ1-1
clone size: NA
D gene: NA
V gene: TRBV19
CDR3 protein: CASSIWADQPGGTEAFF
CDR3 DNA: TGTGCCAGTAGTATCTGGGCAGACCAACCTGGCGGCACTGAAGCTTTCTTT

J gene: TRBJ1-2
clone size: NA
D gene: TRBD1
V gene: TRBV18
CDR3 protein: CASSPGTGGLGYTF
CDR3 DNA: TGTGCCAGCTCACCAGGGACAGGGGGACTTGGCTACACCTTC

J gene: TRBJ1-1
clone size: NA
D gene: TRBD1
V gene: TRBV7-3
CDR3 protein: CASSLLGQGNTEAFF
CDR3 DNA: TGTGCCAGCAGCTTATTAGGACAGGGGAATACTGAAGCTTTCTTT

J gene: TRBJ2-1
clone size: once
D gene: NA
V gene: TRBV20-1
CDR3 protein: CSARGLGQQFF
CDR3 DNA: TGCAGTGCGAGGGGTCTAGGGCAGCAGTTCTTC

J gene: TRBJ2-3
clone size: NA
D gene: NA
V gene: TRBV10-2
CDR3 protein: CASIEHLADTQYF
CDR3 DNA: TGCGCCAGCATTGAACACTTAGCAGATACGCAGTATTTT

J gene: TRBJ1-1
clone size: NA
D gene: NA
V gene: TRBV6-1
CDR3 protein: CASILLEVTEAFF
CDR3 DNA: TGTGCCAGCATACTGTTGGAGGTGACTGAAGCTTTCTTT

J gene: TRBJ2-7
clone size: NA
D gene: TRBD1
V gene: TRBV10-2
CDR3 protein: CASRSDRGAYEQYF
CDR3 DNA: TGCGCCAGCAGATCGGACAGGGGCGCCTACGAGCAGTACTTC

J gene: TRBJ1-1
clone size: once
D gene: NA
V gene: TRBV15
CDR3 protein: CATSRGRGKMNTEAFF
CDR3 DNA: TGTGCCACCAGCAGAGGTCGCGGCAAAATGAACACTGAAGCTTTCTTT

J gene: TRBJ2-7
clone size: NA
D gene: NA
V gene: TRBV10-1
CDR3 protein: CASSELVNYEQYF
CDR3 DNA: TGCGCCAGCAGTGAGTTGGTTAACTACGAGCAGTACTTC

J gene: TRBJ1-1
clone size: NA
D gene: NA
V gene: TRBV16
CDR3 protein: CASSQTGNTEAFF
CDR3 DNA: TGTGCCAGCAGCCAAACAGGGAACACTGAAGCTTTCTTT

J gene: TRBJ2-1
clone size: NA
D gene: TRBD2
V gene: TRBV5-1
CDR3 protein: CASSLRGGVYNEQFF
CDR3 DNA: TGCGCCAGCAGCCTGAGGGGAGGGGTCTACAATGAGCAGTTCTTC

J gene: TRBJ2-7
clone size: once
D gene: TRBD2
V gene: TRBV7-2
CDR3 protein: CASSLGLANYEQYF
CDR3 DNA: TGTGCCAGCAGCTTGGGACTAGCGAACTACGAGCAGTACTTC

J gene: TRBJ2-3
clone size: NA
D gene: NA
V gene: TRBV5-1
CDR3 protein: CASSSGGATRSTDTQYF
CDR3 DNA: TGCGCCAGCAGCTCAGGGGGGGCAACTCGGAGCACAGATACGCAGTATTTT

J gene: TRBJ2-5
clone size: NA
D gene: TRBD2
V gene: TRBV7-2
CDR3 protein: CASSGVAGVETQYF
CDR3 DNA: TGTGCCAGCAGCGGAGTAGCGGGAGTGGAGACCCAGTACTTC

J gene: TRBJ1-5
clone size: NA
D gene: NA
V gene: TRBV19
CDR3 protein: CASSMVGGGGQPQHF
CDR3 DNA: TGTGCCAGTAGTATGGTGGGAGGAGGGGGTCAGCCCCAGCATTTT

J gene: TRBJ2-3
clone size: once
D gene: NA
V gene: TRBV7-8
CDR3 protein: CASSLSGYTDTQYF
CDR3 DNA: TGTGCCAGCAGCTTATCGGGGTACACAGATACGCAGTATTTT

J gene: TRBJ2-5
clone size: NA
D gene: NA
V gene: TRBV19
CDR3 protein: CASSIVLARAETQYF
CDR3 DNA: TGTGCCAGTAGTATAGTGCTAGCGAGGGCAGAGACCCAGTACTTC

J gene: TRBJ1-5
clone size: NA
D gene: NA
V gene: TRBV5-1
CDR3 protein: CASSWTVNQPQHF
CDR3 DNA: TGCGCCAGCAGCTGGACAGTTAATCAGCCCCAGCATTTT

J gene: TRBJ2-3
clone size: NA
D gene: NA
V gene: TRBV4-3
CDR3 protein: CASSHGNTQYF
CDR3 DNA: TGCGCCAGCAGCCACGGTAATACGCAGTATTTT

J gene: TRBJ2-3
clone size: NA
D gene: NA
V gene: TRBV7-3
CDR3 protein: CASSPHSTDTQYF
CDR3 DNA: TGTGCCAGCAGCCCCCACAGCACAGATACGCAGTATTTT

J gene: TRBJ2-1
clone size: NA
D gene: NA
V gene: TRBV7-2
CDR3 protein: CASSLRFVYPLRSYNEQFF
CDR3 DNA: TGTGCCAGCAGCTTAAGATTCGTCTACCCCTTAAGGTCGTACAATGAGCAGTTCTTC

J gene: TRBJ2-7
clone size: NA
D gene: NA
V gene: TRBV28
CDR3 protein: CASSPTRRGTYEQYF
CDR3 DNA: TGTGCCAGCAGTCCCACGAGAAGGGGTACCTACGAGCAGTACTTC

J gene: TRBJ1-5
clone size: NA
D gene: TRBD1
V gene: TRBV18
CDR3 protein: CASSPPGQGNQPQHF
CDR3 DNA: TGTGCCAGCTCACCACCGGGACAGGGCAATCAGCCCCAGCATTTT

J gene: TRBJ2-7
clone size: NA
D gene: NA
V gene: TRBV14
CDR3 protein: CASSQTSYEQYF
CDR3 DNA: TGTGCCAGCAGCCAAACCAGCTACGAGCAGTACTTC

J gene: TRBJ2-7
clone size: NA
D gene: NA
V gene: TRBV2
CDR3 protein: CASEIGRLLPEQYF
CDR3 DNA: TGTGCCAGCGAAATCGGGCGCCTCCTCCCCGAGCAGTACTTC

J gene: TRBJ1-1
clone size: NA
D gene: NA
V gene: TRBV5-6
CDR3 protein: CASSLAQGVTEAFF
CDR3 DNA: TGTGCCAGCAGCTTGGCCCAGGGCGTCACTGAAGCTTTCTTT

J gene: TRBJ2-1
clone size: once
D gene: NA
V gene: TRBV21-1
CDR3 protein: CASSKEWRRANEQFF
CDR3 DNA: TGTGCCAGCAGCAAAGAGTGGAGGAGGGCCAATGAGCAGTTCTTC

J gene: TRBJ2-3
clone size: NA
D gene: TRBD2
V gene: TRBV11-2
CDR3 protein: CASRGVGQYF
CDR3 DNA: TGTGCCAGCCGGGGGGTGGGGCAGTATTTT